The 30 T cell receptor beta chains below were found in one sample sequenced in a study of preoperative IRX-2 immunotherapy in early breast cancer. Treatment denoted: preoperative locoregional IRX-2 cytokine immunotherapy. Repertoires were generated with immunoSEQ multiplex PCR, while TCRdb's copy carries only in-frame clones and drops some. The repertoire consists of around 95,000 clones, with roughly 85% occurring once and the leading ten covering under 2.5%. The material was tumor tissue, obtained after IRX-2 immunotherapy. All receptors come from a human donor with breast cancer.

This chain joins TRBV28 and TRBJ2-7, with D perhaps matching TRBD2 (7 bases). V lost 8 bases and J 1 base, leaving 15 bases between the germline ends. The CDR3 runs 14 residues. CDR1 MDHEN and CDR2 SYDVKM come from the germline V gene. The CDR3 protein is CASHVGGGSYEQYF. The CDR3 nucleotides are TGTGCCAGCCACGTGGGAGGGGGGTCCTACGAGCAGTACTTC.

The chain carries TRBV19 and TRBJ2-1; TRBD1 is a possible D gene (6 bases). This CDR3 has 16 amino acids. The germline V gene encodes CDR1 LNHDA and CDR2 SQIVND (reference sequence). Deletions cut 6 bases from V and 3 bases from J, with 18 bases between. The CDR3 sequence: CASSPQGTDLYNEQFF. In DNA, the CDR3 is TGTGCCAGTAGCCCCCAGGGGACCGACCTCTACAATGAGCAGTTCTTC.

V and J are TRBV6-1 and TRBJ1-2; D gene ambiguous. CDR3 length equals 12 residues. The germline V gene has CDR1 MNHNS and CDR2 SASEGT. V was trimmed by 1 base and J by 4 bases, leaving 4 bases between them. CDR3 nucleotide sequence: TGTGCCAGCAGTGAAGTCCTCTATGGCTACACCTTC. Its protein product is CASSEVLYGYTF.

This chain connects TRBV9 to TRBJ1-5; no clear D. The V end lost 4 bases, the J end lost 0 bases, and 11 bases lay between the germline ends. The CDR3 consists of 15 residues. CDR1 is SGDLS and CDR2 is YYNGEE in the germline V gene. The CDR3 region has the DNA TGTGCCAGCAGCCCCGACGGAAATAGCAATCAGCCCCAGCATTTT. It encodes CASSPDGNSNQPQHF.

The chain uses TRBV28 and TRBJ1-2, with unresolved D. The CDR3 length is 12 residues. The V gene lost 6 bases and the J gene lost 5 bases, with 10 bases spanning the gap. Germline V gene lookup returns CDR1 MDHEN and CDR2 SYDVKM. CDR3 region: CASRTSSYGYTF. The CDR3, as DNA: TGTGCCAGCAGAACCTCTAGTTATGGCTACACCTTC.

The chain links TRBV30 to TRBJ1-1; possibly TRBD1 for D (6 bases). This CDR3 comprises 13 residues. Germline assignment: CDR1 GTSNPN and CDR2 SVGIG (reference sequence). Between the trimmed V and J ends, which lost 5 bases and 4 bases, there was a span of 14 bases. CDR3 coding DNA: TGTGCCTGGTACCCTCGGGGGCCCACTGAAGCTTTCTTT. This codes for CAWYPRGPTEAFF.

The chain joins TRBV10-2 to TRBJ1-1, with D possibly being TRBD1 (6 bases). Germline V lookup: CDR1 WSHSY, CDR2 SAAADI. The ends were cut back, 3 bases at V and 3 bases at J, with 20 bases in the middle. This CDR3 region has 17 residues. The CDR3 DNA is TGCGCCAGCAGTGATTATGGGGGCGATGACGCGGACACTGAAGCTTTCTTT. Residues: CASSDYGGDDADTEAFF.

This clone appeared once. J is TRBJ1-1 and V is TRBV15, with 7 bases matching TRBD1. Looked up from germline, CDR1 is LNHNV and CDR2 is YYDKDF (reference sequence). CDR3 length equals 14 residues. The trim removed 5 bases at V and 4 bases at J, leaving 7 bases unmatched. The CDR3: CATSSDRAVTEAFF. The CDR3 DNA follows: TGTGCCACCAGCTCAGACAGGGCGGTCACTGAAGCTTTCTTT.

The chain links TRBV7-6 to TRBJ2-7; D is ambiguous. Trimming shortened V by 2 bases and J by 0 bases, and 17 bases separated the two germline ends. The CDR3 runs to 17 residues. The germline V gene encodes CDR1 SGHVS and CDR2 FNYEAQ. Written as DNA, the CDR3 is TGTGCCAGCAGCTTACGGCTAGGGCTCGCCAGCTCCTACGAGCAGTACTTC. It encodes CASSLRLGLASSYEQYF.

The chain couples TRBV5-1 to TRBJ1-2; D remains unclear. Trimming removed 9 bases at V and 0 bases at J, with 21 bases between. The CDR3 has 16 residues. Germline V gene data show CDR1 as SGHRS and CDR2 as YFSETQ. The CDR3 sequence is CAKNQPRGRSNYGYTF. The CDR3 nucleotides are TGCGCCAAAAATCAACCCCGGGGTCGATCTAACTATGGCTACACCTTC. The full variable domain, with the rest looked up from reference TRBV5-1 and TRBJ1-2, is KAGVTQTPRYLIKTRGQQVTLSCSPISGHRSVSWYQQTPGQGLQFLFEYFSETQRNKGNFPGRFSGRQFSNSRSEMNVSTLELGDSALYLCAKNQPRGRSNYGYTFGSGTRLTVV.

The sample holds one count of this clone. This chain links TRBV14 with TRBJ1-1; D remains ambiguous. Germline V gives CDR1 SGHDN, CDR2 FVKESK. The CDR3 covers 16 residues. Trimming stripped 2 bases from V and 0 bases from J, with 13 bases between. The CDR3 DNA is TGTGCCAGCAGCCAAAGGGTGGGAGCTATGAACACTGAAGCTTTCTTT. Translating it yields CASSQRVGAMNTEAFF.

In this sample, this clone turned up once. V gene TRBV15 combines with J gene TRBJ1-1, with a weak D call TRBD1 (6 bases). In germline, CDR1 is LNHNV, CDR2 YYDKDF (reference sequence). The CDR3 is 17 residues long. Deletions cut 3 bases from V and 1 base from J, with 18 bases between. The DNA for the CDR3 is TGTGCCACCAGCAGTATGAGAAGGGGGGGATGGAACACTGAAGCTTTCTTT. It translates to CATSSMRRGGWNTEAFF.

V gene TRBV28 combines with J gene TRBJ1-6; D not certain. V was pared by 7 bases and J by 4 bases, with 14 bases between. This CDR3 contains 15 residues. CDR1 and CDR2 from the germline V gene are MDHEN and SYDVKM. The CDR3 region has the DNA TGTGCCAGCACCTCTTGGGCGGATTATAATTCACCCCTCCACTTT. Protein: CASTSWADYNSPLHF.

The rearrangement joins TRBV11-3 to TRBJ1-3; D remains ambiguous. Trimming removed 3 bases from V and 3 bases from J, with 9 bases in between. Germline loops: CDR1 SGHNT, CDR2 YENEEA. The CDR3 is 14 residues long. CDR3 bases: TGTGCCAGCAGCTTGGCGGGTGGTGGAAACACCATATATTTT. The encoded protein is CASSLAGGGNTIYF.

The J gene is TRBJ2-1, the V gene TRBV18; D is ambiguous. The germline V gene has CDR1 KGHSH and CDR2 LQKENI. This CDR3 has 13 residues. The ends were cut back, 4 bases at V and 4 bases at J, with 8 bases in the middle. The CDR3 DNA reads as TGTGCCAGCTCACGGGCTGGTTACAATGAGCAGTTCTTC. This encodes CASSRAGYNEQFF.

The chain joins TRBV27 to TRBJ1-4; D is ambiguous. Trimming removed 6 bases from V and 6 bases from J, with 14 bases in between. This CDR3 is 14 amino acids long. In germline, CDR1 is MNHEY, CDR2 SMNVEV (reference sequence). The CDR3 nucleotides read TGTGCCAGCAGCTCTCCCTTCGGTGATGAAAAACTGTTTTTT. It encodes CASSSPFGDEKLFF.

The rearrangement uses TRBV7-1 and TRBJ2-7; 9 nucleotides line up with TRBD1. TRBV7-1 is an ORF, with its function uncertain. The CDR3 sequence is 14 residues long. Trimming cost V 4 bases and J 6 bases; bases outside gene matches: 7. This CDR3 reads CASSLGQGNSEQYF. DNA of the CDR3: TGTGCCAGCAGCTTGGGACAGGGAAACTCCGAGCAGTACTTC.

This clone is a singleton in its sample. This rearrangement joins TRBV28 to TRBJ1-5, with a possible D match to TRBD1 (6 bases). In germline, CDR1 is MDHEN, CDR2 SYDVKM. The CDR3 spans 15 residues. V was trimmed by 6 bases and J by 4 bases, leaving 16 bases between them. In nucleotides, the CDR3 is TGTGCCAGCAGGGAGACAGGACTTCTTAATCAGCCCCAGCATTTT. Protein product: CASRETGLLNQPQHF.

The CDR3 spells CASSPRGAGNEQFF. The CDR3 bases are TGTGCCAGCAGCCCCCGGGGGGCGGGCAATGAGCAGTTCTTC. V gene TRBV14 combines with J gene TRBJ2-1, with a weak D call TRBD2 (7 bases). The CDR3 sequence is 14 residues long. Germline loops: CDR1 SGHDN, CDR2 FVKESK. V was cut by 4 bases and J by 6 bases, with 13 bases left in between.

V usage is TRBV5-1 and J usage is TRBJ2-5; the match to TRBD2 covers 8 bases. V shed 0 bases, J shed 4 bases, and the junction held 2 bases outside the gene matches. The germline V gene has CDR1 SGHRS and CDR2 YFSETQ. This CDR3 has 14 residues. CDR3 loop: CASSLATSGETQYF. The CDR3 nucleotides are TGCGCCAGCAGCTTGGCTACTAGCGGAGAGACCCAGTACTTC.

The rearrangement uses TRBV30 and TRBJ2-3, with a possible D match to TRBD2 (5 bases). V lost 1 base, J lost 4 bases, and 9 bases lay in between. Germline V CDR1 and CDR2: GTSNPN, SVGIG (reference sequence). The CDR3 extends over 13 amino acids. CDR3 protein: CAWSELVSDTQYF. The CDR3 DNA reads TGTGCCTGGAGTGAACTAGTTTCAGATACGCAGTATTTT.

The CDR3 DNA reads as TGTGCCAGCAGGACCTCTACAAACACTGAAGCTTTCTTT. Translated: CASRTSTNTEAFF. The chain couples TRBV6-4 to TRBJ1-1, with D hard to call. Germline CDR1 is MRHNA and CDR2 is SNTAGT. V was trimmed by 6 bases and J by 2 bases, leaving 10 bases between them. This CDR3 has 13 amino acids.

The V call is TRBV6-8, the J call TRBJ2-7, with 7 positions matching TRBD1. The CDR3 is 15 residues long. Germline CDR1 is MNHGY and CDR2 is SAAAGT. The junction had 7 bases not matched to a gene; V was cut back by 2 bases and J by 3 bases. CDR3 residues: CASSYTPTGRYEQYF. The DNA of the CDR3 is TGTGCCAGCAGTTACACTCCGACAGGGCGCTACGAGCAGTACTTC.

The chain carries TRBV28 and TRBJ2-7; 8 positions match TRBD2. Germline values: CDR1 MDHEN, CDR2 SYDVKM. The CDR3 spans 14 residues. The ends lost 8 bases at V and 6 bases at J; junction bases unmatched: 12. In nucleotides, the CDR3 is TGTGCCAGCTTTCCACAGGGCGGGAGGCGCGAGCAGTACTTC. This sequence encodes CASFPQGGRREQYF.

The rearrangement links TRBV19 to TRBJ1-2, with D tentatively TRBD1 (5 bases). The V and J ends lost 4 bases and 4 bases respectively, with 10 bases between them. The germline gives CDR1 LNHDA, CDR2 SQIVND (reference sequence). The CDR3 has 13 residues. Here the CDR3 reads CASSTSGLYGYTF. CDR3 sequence (DNA): TGTGCCAGTAGTACCTCAGGGCTCTATGGCTACACCTTC.

V and J are TRBV5-1 and TRBJ2-3; no clear D. CDR1 is SGHRS and CDR2 is YFSETQ in the germline V gene. The V and J ends lost 0 bases and 3 bases respectively, with 8 bases between them. This CDR3 is built from 14 residues. As DNA, the CDR3 is TGCGCCAGCAGCTTGGCGGCCGGAACAGATACGCAGTATTTT. This sequence encodes CASSLAAGTDTQYF.

This sequence joins TRBV7-5 and TRBJ1-2. TRBV7-5 is annotated as a pseudogene. The length of the CDR3 is 14 residues. CDR3 residues: CASSLGSLNYGYTF. CDR3 coding DNA: TGTGCCAGCAGCCTAGGATCCCTGAACTATGGCTACACCTTC.

On this clone: At least one base is unread or ambiguous, so its residue appears as X. The chain joins TRBV6-4 to TRBJ1-2; no clear D gene. Germline V gives CDR1 MRHNA, CDR2 SNTAGT. The length of the CDR3 is 11 residues. Deletions cut 6 bases from V and 3 bases from J, with 5 bases between. This CDR3 reads CASRXYYGYTF. The CDR3 nucleotides are TGTGCCAGCAGGGAKTACTATGGCTACACCTTC.

This clone was counted a single time. The rearrangement links TRBV5-1 to TRBJ1-1, with 9 bases aligning to TRBD1. The CDR3 spans 19 residues. Trimming at V came to 1 base and at J to 1 base, leaving 14 bases not matched to a gene. The germline CDR1 and CDR2 sequences are SGHRS and YFSETQ. The CDR3 nucleotides read TGCGCCAGCAGCTTGCCGGGGACAGGGTACCCCGCCAAGAACACTGAAGCTTTCTTT. Its protein product is CASSLPGTGYPAKNTEAFF.

This chain connects TRBV28 to TRBJ2-7, with 8 bases that match TRBD1. This CDR3 is built from 13 residues. Trimming removed 6 bases from V and 2 bases from J; junction bases left unmatched: 3. Germline CDR1 reads MDHEN; CDR2 reads SYDVKM. CDR3 in amino acids: CASSKQGAYEQYF. As DNA, the CDR3 is TGTGCCAGCAGCAAACAGGGGGCCTACGAGCAGTACTTC.